Here is one T cell receptor (beta chain) with its context. Its target antigen remains unknown. No much larger clone exists at a distance of one base, and base qualities are not known. The sample is drawn from a study of OX40 agonist ivuxolimab in advanced cancers. Concerning the study at large: Ivuxolimab was an agonistic, fully human IgG2 monoclonal antibody directed against OX40 (CD134), a costimulatory receptor. Intravenous ivuxolimab was administered to patients every 2 weeks at six dose levels: 0.01, 0.1, 0.3, 1.5, 3 and 10 mg/kg. Among the approximately 50 dose-escalation patients, some 20 had hepatocellular carcinoma, 15 or so melanoma, 9 renal cell carcinoma and 9 head and neck cancer. The dose-escalation cohort was roughly 87% male with a mean age of about 60 years, ranging from about 23 to 85. Patients were allowed to have had prior anti-PD-1, anti-PD-L1 or anti-CTLA-4 therapy, and approximately 41% of the dose-escalation patients had previously received checkpoint inhibitors. Partial responses occurred in three dose-escalation patients, of whom one had hepatocellular carcinoma and two had cutaneous melanoma. The point of sequencing TCRbeta in the periphery was to test whether ivuxolimab changed TCR sequence diversity and drove clonal T-cell expansion. The paper covers the monotherapy dose-escalation part of the phase I ivuxolimab trial, which included N = 52 patients.

Patients with autoimmune disease history or receiving systemic immunosuppression were excluded from the trial. Peripheral blood for TCR sequencing was collected from all dose cohorts at baseline, on cycle 4 day 1, and on cycle 7 day 1. The samples were drawn from a first-in-human, open-label, multicenter phase I dose-escalation trial of ivuxolimab. Adults with locally advanced or metastatic head and neck squamous cell, hepatocellular, melanoma or renal cell carcinoma were enrolled in the trial. Before TCR sequencing, CD4+ T cells and CD8+ T cells were sorted from peripheral blood as separate populations. Unmatched junction bases come to 7, with V trimmed by 4 bases and J by 5 bases. Sequences SGHDN (CDR1) and FVKESK (CDR2) are obtained from the germline V gene. The CDR3 runs 16 residues from the cysteine to the phenylalanine. Only the CDR3 region is kept as DNA, spanning 48 bases read in frame from base 1.

Genomic DNA was extracted from sorted cells for sequencing of the TCRbeta CDR3 region. The immunoSEQ Assay was used to sequence the TCRbeta CDR3 regions. Entries here come from immuneACCESS through TCRdb and include only in-frame sequences with V and J called. Some clones fail to appear in such tables; in the studies checked, an unresolved V gene covers under half of the shortfall, and the cause of the remainder is unknown. This sample comprises about 89,000 clones, roughly 90% of them detected only once. The top ten clonotypes cover around 0.3% of the sample. General study outcomes and caveats: Which antigens the clonally expanded peripheral T cells were specific for was not determined. After ivuxolimab, expanded clones were on average more numerous among CD8+ T cells than among CD4+ T cells. In the 0.1-3.0 mg/kg groups, partial responders had among the lowest normalized peripheral clonal expansion, particularly in CD8+ T cells. At doses of 0.1 to 3.0 mg/kg, clonal expansion of both CD4+ and CD8+ T cells in blood was seen between baseline and week 6. Low levels of normalized T-cell clonal expansion were also seen in some patients who did not respond.

This clonotype was sampled from an adult with an advanced solid tumor such as melanoma, head and neck, liver or kidney cancer. The sequence links TRBV14 to TRBJ2-3, with 12 central nucleotides matching TRBD1. The specimen was CD4+ or CD8+ T cells sorted from blood, collected in a trial of the OX40 agonist ivuxolimab. The sequenced DNA is TGTGCCAGCAGCCTCGGGACAGGGGGCTGGGGAGATACGCAGTATTTT. Protein translation: CASSLGTGGWGDTQYF.